This entry describes one T cell receptor (beta chain). Stated time point: after dendritic cell vaccination, including at tumor progression/relapse. This CDR3 region has 15 residues. The germline gives CDR1 LGHNT, CDR2 FRNRAP. Trimming stripped 1 base from V and 0 bases from J, with 7 bases between. Clones were sequenced by immunoSEQ multiplex PCR, and TCRdb holds only the in-frame ones, with some missing. The sample carries some 91,000 clones, 80% to 90% recorded once. The source of the sample is a study of glioma-infiltrating T cells after dendritic cell vaccination. The chain recombines TRBV12-5 with TRBJ1-3; D gene uncertain. The clonotype originates from a human donor with glioblastoma. Sequenced here: blood, sampled after dendritic cell vaccination. CDR3 DNA: TGTGCTAGTGGTTTGGGCGGAAACTCTGGAAACACCATATATTTT. Protein sequence: CASGLGGNSGNTIYF. Drawing the rest from reference TRBV12-5 and TRBJ1-3, the complete variable domain is DARVTQTPRHKVTEMGQEVTMRCQPILGHNTVFWYRQTMMQGLELLAYFRNRAPLDDSGMPKDRFSAEMPDATLATLKIQPSEPRDSAVYFCASGLGGNSGNTIYFGEGSWLTVV.